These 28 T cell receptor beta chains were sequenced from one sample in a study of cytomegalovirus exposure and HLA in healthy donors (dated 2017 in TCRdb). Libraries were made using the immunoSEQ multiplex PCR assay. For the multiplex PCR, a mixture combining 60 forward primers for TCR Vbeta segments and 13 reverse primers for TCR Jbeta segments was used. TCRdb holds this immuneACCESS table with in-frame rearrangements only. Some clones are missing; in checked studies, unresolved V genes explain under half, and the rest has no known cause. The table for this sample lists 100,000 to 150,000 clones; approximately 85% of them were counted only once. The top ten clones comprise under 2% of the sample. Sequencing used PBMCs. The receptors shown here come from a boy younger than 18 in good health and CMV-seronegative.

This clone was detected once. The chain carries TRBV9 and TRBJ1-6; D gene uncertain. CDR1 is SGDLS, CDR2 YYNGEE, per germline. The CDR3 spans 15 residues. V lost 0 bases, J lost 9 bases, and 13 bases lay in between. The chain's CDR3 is CASSVVEGSGSPLHF. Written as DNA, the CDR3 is TGTGCCAGCAGCGTAGTTGAGGGATCCGGTTCACCCCTCCACTTT. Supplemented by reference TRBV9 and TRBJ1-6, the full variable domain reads DSGVTQTPKHLITATGQRVTLRCSPRSGDLSVYWYQQSLDQGLQFLIQYYNGEERAKGNILERFSAQQFPDLHSELNLSSLELGDSALYFCASSVVEGSGSPLHFGNGTRLTVT.

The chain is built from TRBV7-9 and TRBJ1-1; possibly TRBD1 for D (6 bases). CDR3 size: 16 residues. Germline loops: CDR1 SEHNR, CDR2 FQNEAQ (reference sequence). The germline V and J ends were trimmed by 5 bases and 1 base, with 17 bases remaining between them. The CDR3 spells CASSDMNRDKNTEAFF. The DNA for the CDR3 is TGTGCCAGCAGCGATATGAACAGGGATAAGAACACTGAAGCTTTCTTT.

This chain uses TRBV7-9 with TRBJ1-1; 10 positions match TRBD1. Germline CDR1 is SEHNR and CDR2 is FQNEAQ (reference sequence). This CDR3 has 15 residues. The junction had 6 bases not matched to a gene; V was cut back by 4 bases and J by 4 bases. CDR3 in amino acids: CASSSTGGVVTEAFF. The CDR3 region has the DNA TGTGCCAGCAGCTCGACAGGGGGCGTAGTCACTGAAGCTTTCTTT.

This CDR3 reads CANRQLAVYEQYF. The CDR3 DNA reads TGTGCCAACAGGCAACTAGCGGTCTACGAGCAGTACTTC. The rearrangement uses TRBV2 and TRBJ2-5; TRBD2 matches at 8 bases. The J call is in doubt because the DNA end fits TRBJ2-7 better. This CDR3 contains 13 residues. Per the germline V gene, CDR1 is SNHLY and CDR2 is FYNNEI.

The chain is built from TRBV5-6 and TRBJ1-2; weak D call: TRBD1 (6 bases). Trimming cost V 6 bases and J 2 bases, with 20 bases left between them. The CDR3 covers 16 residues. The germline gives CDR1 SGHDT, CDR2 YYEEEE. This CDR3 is CASTSLPTGWNYGYTF. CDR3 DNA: TGTGCCAGCACCTCACTACCGACAGGATGGAACTATGGCTACACCTTC.

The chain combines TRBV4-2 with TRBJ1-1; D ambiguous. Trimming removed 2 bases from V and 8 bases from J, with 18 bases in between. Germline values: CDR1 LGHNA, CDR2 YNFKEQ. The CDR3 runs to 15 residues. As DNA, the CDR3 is TGTGCCAGCAGCCAACCCTCGGGTTTGACCCAGGAAGCTTTCTTT. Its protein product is CASSQPSGLTQEAFF.

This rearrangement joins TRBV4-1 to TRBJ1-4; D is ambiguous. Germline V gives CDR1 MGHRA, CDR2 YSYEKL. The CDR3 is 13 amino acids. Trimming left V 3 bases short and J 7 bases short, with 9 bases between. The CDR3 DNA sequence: TGCGCCAGCAGCCAGCCTAATGGTGAAAAACTGTTTTTT. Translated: CASSQPNGEKLFF.

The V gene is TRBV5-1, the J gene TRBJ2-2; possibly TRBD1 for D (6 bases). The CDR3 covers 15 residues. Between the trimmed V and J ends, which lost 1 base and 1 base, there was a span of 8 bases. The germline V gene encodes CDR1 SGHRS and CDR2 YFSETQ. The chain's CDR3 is CASSLKTGNTGELFF. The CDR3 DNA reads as TGCGCCAGCAGCTTGAAGACAGGGAACACCGGGGAGCTGTTTTTT. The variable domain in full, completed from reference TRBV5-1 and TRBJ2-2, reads KAGVTQTPRYLIKTRGQQVTLSCSPISGHRSVSWYQQTPGQGLQFLFEYFSETQRNKGNFPGRFSGRQFSNSRSEMNVSTLELGDSALYLCASSLKTGNTGELFFGEGSRLTVL.

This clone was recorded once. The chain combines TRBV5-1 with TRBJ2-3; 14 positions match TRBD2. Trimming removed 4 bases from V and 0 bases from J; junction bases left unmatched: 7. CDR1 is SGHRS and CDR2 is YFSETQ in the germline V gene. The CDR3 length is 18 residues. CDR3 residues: CASSKGLAGAPSTDTQYF. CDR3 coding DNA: TGCGCCAGCAGCAAGGGACTAGCGGGAGCTCCGAGCACAGATACGCAGTATTTT.

The CDR3 nucleotides read TGTGCCAGCAGCAGGGGGCGGGGCATGTACACTGAAGCTTTCTTT. Protein: CASSRGRGMYTEAFF. The chain recombines TRBV9 with TRBJ1-1, with TRBD1 matching 7 bases. CDR3 length: 15 residues. Germline lookup yields CDR1 SGDLS and CDR2 YYNGEE. The V and J ends lost 4 bases and 3 bases, in that order; junction bases with no gene match: 9.

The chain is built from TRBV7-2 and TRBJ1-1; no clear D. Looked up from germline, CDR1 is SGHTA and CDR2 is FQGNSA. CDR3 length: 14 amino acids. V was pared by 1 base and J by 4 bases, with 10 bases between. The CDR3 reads CASSLGGRVTEAFF. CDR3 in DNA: TGTGCCAGCAGCTTAGGAGGCAGAGTCACTGAAGCTTTCTTT.

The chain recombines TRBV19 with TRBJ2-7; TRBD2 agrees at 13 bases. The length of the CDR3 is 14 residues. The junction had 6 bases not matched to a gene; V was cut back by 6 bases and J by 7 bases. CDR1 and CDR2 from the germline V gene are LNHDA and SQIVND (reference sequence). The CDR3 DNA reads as TGTGCCAGTAGCGGGACTAGCGGGGAGAAAGAGCAGTACTTC. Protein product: CASSGTSGEKEQYF.

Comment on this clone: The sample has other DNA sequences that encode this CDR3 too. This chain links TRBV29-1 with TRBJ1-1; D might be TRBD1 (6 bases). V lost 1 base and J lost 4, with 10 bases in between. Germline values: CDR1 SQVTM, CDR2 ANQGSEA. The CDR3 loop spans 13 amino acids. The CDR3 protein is CSVEVAGATEAFF. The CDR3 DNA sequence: TGCAGCGTTGAAGTCGCGGGGGCCACTGAAGCTTTCTTT.

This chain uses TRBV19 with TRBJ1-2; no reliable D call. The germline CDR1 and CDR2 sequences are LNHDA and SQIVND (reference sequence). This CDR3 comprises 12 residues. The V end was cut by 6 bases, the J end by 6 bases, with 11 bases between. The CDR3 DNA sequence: TGTGCCAGTAGGTATGGAGAGGATGGCTACACCTTC. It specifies CASRYGEDGYTF.

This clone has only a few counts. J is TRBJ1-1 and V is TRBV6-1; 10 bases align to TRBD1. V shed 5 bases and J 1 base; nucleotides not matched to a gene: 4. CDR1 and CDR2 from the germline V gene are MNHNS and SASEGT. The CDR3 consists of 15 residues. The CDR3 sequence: CASSNRDRGNTEAFF. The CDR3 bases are TGTGCCAGCAGTAACCGGGACAGGGGGAACACTGAAGCTTTCTTT.

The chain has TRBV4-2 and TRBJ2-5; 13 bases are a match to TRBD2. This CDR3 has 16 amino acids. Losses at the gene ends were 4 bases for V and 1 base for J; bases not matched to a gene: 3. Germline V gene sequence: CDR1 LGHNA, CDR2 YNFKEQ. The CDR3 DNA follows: TGTGCCAGCAGCCTAACTAGCGGGGGGGCCCAAGAGACCCAGTACTTC. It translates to CASSLTSGGAQETQYF.

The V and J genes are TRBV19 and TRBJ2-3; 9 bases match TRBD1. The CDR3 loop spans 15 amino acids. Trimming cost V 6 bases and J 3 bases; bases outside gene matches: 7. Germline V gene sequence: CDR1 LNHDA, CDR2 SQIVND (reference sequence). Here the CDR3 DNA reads TGTGCCAGTAGCACCGGGACAGGGACTACAGATACGCAGTATTTT. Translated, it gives CASSTGTGTTDTQYF.

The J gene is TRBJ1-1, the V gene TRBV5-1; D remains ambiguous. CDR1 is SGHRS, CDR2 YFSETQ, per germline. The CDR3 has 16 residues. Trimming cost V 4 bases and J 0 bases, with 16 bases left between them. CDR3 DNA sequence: TGCGCCAGCAGCCCCCAGCGGGGTATCATGAACACTGAAGCTTTCTTT. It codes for CASSPQRGIMNTEAFF.

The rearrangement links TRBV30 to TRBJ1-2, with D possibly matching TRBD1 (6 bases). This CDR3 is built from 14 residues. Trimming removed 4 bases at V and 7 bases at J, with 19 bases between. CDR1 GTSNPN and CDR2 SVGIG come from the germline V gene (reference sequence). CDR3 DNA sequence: TGTGCCTGGACAGGGCAGGGGAGTCCTTCTGGCTACACCTTC. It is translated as CAWTGQGSPSGYTF.

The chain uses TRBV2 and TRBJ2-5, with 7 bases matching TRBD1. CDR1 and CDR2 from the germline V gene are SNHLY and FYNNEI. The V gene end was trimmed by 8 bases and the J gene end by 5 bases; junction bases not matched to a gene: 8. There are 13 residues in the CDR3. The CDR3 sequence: CASCRGTVETQYF. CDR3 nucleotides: TGTGCCAGCTGCAGGGGGACCGTTGAGACCCAGTACTTC.

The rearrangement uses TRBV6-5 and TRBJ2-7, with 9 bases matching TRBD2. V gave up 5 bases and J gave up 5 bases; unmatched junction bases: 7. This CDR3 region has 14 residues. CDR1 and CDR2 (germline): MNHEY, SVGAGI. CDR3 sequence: CASSAGLALDEQYF. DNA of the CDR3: TGTGCCAGCAGTGCCGGACTAGCGTTAGACGAGCAGTACTTC.

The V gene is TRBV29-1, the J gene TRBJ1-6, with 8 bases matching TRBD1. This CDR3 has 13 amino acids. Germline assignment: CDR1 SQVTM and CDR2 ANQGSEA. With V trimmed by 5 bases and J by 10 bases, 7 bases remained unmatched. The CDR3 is CSVQDREGSPLHF. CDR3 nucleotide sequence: TGCAGCGTTCAGGACAGGGAAGGGTCACCCCTCCACTTT. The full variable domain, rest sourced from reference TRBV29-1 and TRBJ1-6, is SAVISQKPSRDICQRGTSLTIQCQVDSQVTMMFWYRQQPGQSLTLIATANQGSEATYESGFVIDKFPISRPNLTFSTLTVSNMSPEDSSIYLCSVQDREGSPLHFGNGTRLTVT.

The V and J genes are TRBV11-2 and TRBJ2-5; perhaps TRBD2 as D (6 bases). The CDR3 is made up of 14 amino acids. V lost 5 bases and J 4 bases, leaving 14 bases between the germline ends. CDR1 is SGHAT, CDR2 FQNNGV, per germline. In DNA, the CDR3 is TGTGCCAGCAGCCCCGGGACTTCCGTAGAGACCCAGTACTTC. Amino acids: CASSPGTSVETQYF.

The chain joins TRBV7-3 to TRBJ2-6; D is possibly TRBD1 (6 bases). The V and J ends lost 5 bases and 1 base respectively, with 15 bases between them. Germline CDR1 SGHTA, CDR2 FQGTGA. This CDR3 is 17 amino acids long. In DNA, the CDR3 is TGTGCCAGCAGCCCAACTTTACAGGGTTCTGGGGCCAACGTCCTGACTTTC. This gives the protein CASSPTLQGSGANVLTF.

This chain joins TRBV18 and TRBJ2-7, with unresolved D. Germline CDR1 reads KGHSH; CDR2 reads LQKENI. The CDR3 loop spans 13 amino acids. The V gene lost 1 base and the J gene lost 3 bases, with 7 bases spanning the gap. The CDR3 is CASSPLPNYEQYF. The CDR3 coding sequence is TGTGCCAGCTCACCACTACCTAACTACGAGCAGTACTTC.

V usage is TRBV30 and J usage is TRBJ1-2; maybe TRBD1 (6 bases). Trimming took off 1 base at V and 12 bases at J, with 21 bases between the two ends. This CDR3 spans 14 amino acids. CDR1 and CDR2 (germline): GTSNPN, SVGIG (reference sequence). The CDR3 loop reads CAWSGNHRVGLNTF. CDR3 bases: TGTGCCTGGAGTGGGAATCACAGGGTTGGGTTGAACACCTTC.

The CDR3 here is CASSPRGGTYEQYF. CDR3 coding DNA: TGTGCCAGCAGCCCTCGGGGCGGGACCTACGAGCAGTACTTC. The chain joins TRBV27 to TRBJ2-7; possibly TRBD2 for D (6 bases). There are 14 residues in the CDR3. The germline gives CDR1 MNHEY, CDR2 SMNVEV (reference sequence). V was shortened by 6 bases and J by 2 bases, with 14 bases between the two germline ends.

In nucleotides, the CDR3 is TGTGCCAGCAGCCCAACAGGGGCCGCCCTCGGAGATACGCAGTATTTT. It specifies CASSPTGAALGDTQYF. This chain uses TRBV5-5 with TRBJ2-3; 7 bases map to TRBD1. The junction had 13 bases not matched to a gene; V was cut back by 4 bases and J by 5 bases. Germline CDR1 SGHKS, CDR2 YYEKEE (reference sequence). CDR3 length equals 16 residues.